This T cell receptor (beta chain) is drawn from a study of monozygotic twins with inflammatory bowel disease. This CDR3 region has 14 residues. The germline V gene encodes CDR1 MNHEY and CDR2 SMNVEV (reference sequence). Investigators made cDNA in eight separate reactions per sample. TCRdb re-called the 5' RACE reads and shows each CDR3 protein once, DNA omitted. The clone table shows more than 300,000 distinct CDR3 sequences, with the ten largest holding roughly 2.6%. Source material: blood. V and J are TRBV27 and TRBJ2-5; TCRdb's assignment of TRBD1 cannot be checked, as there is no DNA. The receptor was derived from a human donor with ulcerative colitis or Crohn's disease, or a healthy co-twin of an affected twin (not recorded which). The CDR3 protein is CASSLRTPQETQYF.